These T cell receptor beta chains were read from a single sample in a study of CD8+CD57+ T cells in acquired aplastic anemia. TCRdb reprocessed the reads with MiXCR, giving one entry per CDR3 protein. The sample includes around 250,000 distinct CDR3 sequences, 56% of them seen just once. Material: sorted CD4+, CD8+, or CD8+CD57+ T cells (not recorded which) from PBMCs. These receptors all stem from a human donor with severe aplastic anemia or a healthy control (not recorded which). Both conserved end residues are part of each CDR3. Fields, in order: J gene, V gene, D gene, clone size, CDR3 protein, CDR3 DNA. D genes are given only for firm matches. Clone size is stated in some rows and not others, as once, few, many or a class when expanded.

j_gene: TRBJ2-3; v_gene: TRBV5-1; d_gene: TRBD2; abundance: -; CDR3aa: CASSFGTSGDNEQYF; CDR3nt: TGCGCCAGCAGCTTCGGGACTAGCGGAGACAATGAGCAGTATTTT
j_gene: TRBJ1-3; v_gene: TRBV3-1; d_gene: -; abundance: -; CDR3aa: CASGQLRRVGGNTIYF; CDR3nt: TGTGCCAGCGGCCAACTTCGCAGGGTGGGGGGAAACACCATATATTTT
j_gene: TRBJ2-7; v_gene: TRBV7-2; d_gene: -; abundance: once; CDR3aa: CASSPWTYEQYF; CDR3nt: TGTGCCAGCAGCCCCTGGACCTACGAGCAGTACTTC
j_gene: TRBJ2-1; v_gene: TRBV24-1; d_gene: -; abundance: -; CDR3aa: CATSASTSPYNEQFF; CDR3nt: TGTGCCACCAGCGCCTCAACTAGCCCATACAATGAGCAGTTCTTC
j_gene: TRBJ2-1; v_gene: TRBV19; d_gene: -; abundance: -; CDR3aa: CASSMRDTDNEQFF; CDR3nt: TGTGCCAGTAGTATGAGGGATACGGACAATGAGCAGTTCTTC
j_gene: TRBJ2-5; v_gene: TRBV18; d_gene: -; abundance: -; CDR3aa: CASCLGQETQYF; CDR3nt: TGTGCCAGTTGCTTGGGACAAGAGACCCAGTACTTC
j_gene: TRBJ1-2; v_gene: TRBV6-1; d_gene: -; abundance: -; CDR3aa: CASRTEAGNYGYTF; CDR3nt: TGTGCCAGCAGGACAGAGGCTGGCAACTATGGCTACACCTTC
j_gene: TRBJ2-7; v_gene: TRBV4-1; d_gene: -; abundance: few; CDR3aa: CASSQDPGEDEQYF; CDR3nt: TGCGCCAGCAGCCAAGACCCGGGGGAAGACGAGCAGTACTTC
j_gene: TRBJ2-2; v_gene: TRBV2; d_gene: -; abundance: -; CDR3aa: CASRGQGTGELFF; CDR3nt: TGTGCCAGCAGGGGCCAGGGGACCGGGGAGCTGTTTTTT
j_gene: TRBJ2-1; v_gene: TRBV7-2; d_gene: -; abundance: -; CDR3aa: CASSSLPTPENEQFF; CDR3nt: TGTGCCAGCAGCTCTTTACCAACCCCCGAGAATGAGCAGTTCTTC
j_gene: TRBJ2-2; v_gene: TRBV20-1; d_gene: -; abundance: -; CDR3aa: CSATSTNTGELFF; CDR3nt: TGCAGTGCTACTAGTACGAACACCGGGGAGCTGTTTTTT
j_gene: TRBJ2-7; v_gene: TRBV11-2; d_gene: TRBD1; abundance: -; CDR3aa: CASSLVQGARVGDF; CDR3nt: TGTGCCAGCAGCTTAGTCCAGGGGGCGCGGGTGGGGGACTTC
j_gene: TRBJ1-5; v_gene: TRBV7-9; d_gene: TRBD1; abundance: few; CDR3aa: CASSSKGGGQPQHF; CDR3nt: TGTGCCAGCAGCTCGAAAGGGGGCGGGCAGCCCCAGCATTTT
j_gene: TRBJ2-7; v_gene: TRBV24-1; d_gene: TRBD1; abundance: few; CDR3aa: CATSDSGTGGYEQYF; CDR3nt: TGTGCCACCAGTGATTCCGGGACAGGTGGTTACGAGCAGTACTTC
j_gene: TRBJ1-1; v_gene: TRBV29-1; d_gene: TRBD1; abundance: many; CDR3aa: CSVQGAKLMNTEAFF; CDR3nt: TGCAGCGTTCAGGGGGCAAAACTCATGAACACTGAAGCTTTCTTT
j_gene: TRBJ2-5; v_gene: TRBV20-1; d_gene: -; abundance: few; CDR3aa: CSASKPGQETQYF; CDR3nt: TGCAGTGCTAGCAAGCCAGGGCAAGAGACCCAGTACTTC
j_gene: TRBJ2-7; v_gene: TRBV12-3/TRBV12-4; d_gene: TRBD2; abundance: many; CDR3aa: CASRSGLAGGYEQYF; CDR3nt: TGTGCCAGCAGATCGGGACTAGCGGGGGGCTACGAGCAGTACTTC
j_gene: TRBJ1-2; v_gene: TRBV7-2; d_gene: TRBD1; abundance: -; CDR3aa: CASRAPGQMIYGYTF; CDR3nt: TGTGCCAGCAGGGCCCCGGGACAGATGATCTATGGCTACACCTTC
j_gene: TRBJ1-1; v_gene: TRBV4-2; d_gene: -; abundance: -; CDR3aa: CASSQEGQWNTEAFF; CDR3nt: TGTGCCAGCAGCCAAGAGGGACAATGGAACACTGAAGCTTTCTTT
j_gene: TRBJ2-1; v_gene: TRBV24-1; d_gene: TRBD2; abundance: many; CDR3aa: CATTGGEYNEQFF; CDR3nt: TGTGCCACCACGGGAGGGGAGTACAATGAGCAGTTCTTC
j_gene: TRBJ2-3; v_gene: TRBV19; d_gene: TRBD2; abundance: -; CDR3aa: CASNDHSGVETDTQYF; CDR3nt: TGTGCCAGCAATGATCATAGCGGGGTTGAAACAGATACGCAGTATTTT
j_gene: TRBJ2-5; v_gene: TRBV6-2/TRBV6-3; d_gene: TRBD2; abundance: -; CDR3aa: CASSLAGGNEETQYF; CDR3nt: TGTGCCAGCAGTTTGGCGGGGGGGAACGAAGAGACCCAGTACTTC
j_gene: TRBJ2-7; v_gene: TRBV6-5; d_gene: -; abundance: -; CDR3aa: CASSTRLATYEQYF; CDR3nt: TGTGCCAGCAGTACGAGACTGGCAACCTACGAGCAGTACTTC
j_gene: TRBJ1-2; v_gene: TRBV29-1; d_gene: -; abundance: -; CDR3aa: CSVDGGGRGSYGYTF; CDR3nt: TGCAGCGTTGACGGGGGGGGGAGGGGTAGCTATGGCTACACCTTC
j_gene: TRBJ2-5; v_gene: TRBV7-2; d_gene: TRBD2; abundance: few; CDR3aa: CASSSVAGEGETQYF; CDR3nt: TGTGCCAGCAGCTCAGTAGCGGGGGAAGGAGAGACCCAGTACTTC
j_gene: TRBJ2-1; v_gene: TRBV2; d_gene: -; abundance: -; CDR3aa: CASLGRHNEQFF; CDR3nt: TGTGCCAGCCTCGGGAGACACAATGAGCAGTTCTTC
j_gene: TRBJ1-6; v_gene: TRBV4-1; d_gene: -; abundance: -; CDR3aa: CASSQDPDSPLHF; CDR3nt: TGCGCCAGCAGCCAAGATCCGGACTCACCCCTCCACTTT
j_gene: TRBJ2-6; v_gene: TRBV5-1; d_gene: -; abundance: -; CDR3aa: CASSSAGANVLTF; CDR3nt: TGCGCCAGCTCGTCGGCAGGGGCCAACGTCCTGACTTTC
j_gene: TRBJ2-5; v_gene: TRBV3-1; d_gene: TRBD2; abundance: -; CDR3aa: CASSLGGGGAQETQYF; CDR3nt: TGTGCCAGCTCCCTCGGGGGCGGGGGGGCGCAAGAGACCCAGTACTTC
j_gene: TRBJ2-1; v_gene: TRBV7-3; d_gene: TRBD2; abundance: -; CDR3aa: CASSLPTSGIVNEQFF; CDR3nt: TGTGCCAGCAGCTTACCGACTAGCGGGATTGTTAATGAGCAGTTCTTC
j_gene: TRBJ1-1; v_gene: TRBV6-6; d_gene: TRBD1; abundance: many; CDR3aa: CASSYPPRTGAEAFF; CDR3nt: TGTGCCAGCAGTTACCCTCCCCGGACAGGAGCTGAAGCTTTCTTT
j_gene: TRBJ2-3; v_gene: TRBV7-2; d_gene: -; abundance: -; CDR3aa: CASSFKGEDTQYF; CDR3nt: TGTGCCAGCAGCTTCAAAGGGGAGGATACGCAGTATTTT
j_gene: TRBJ1-6; v_gene: TRBV10-3; d_gene: -; abundance: -; CDR3aa: CAISVRGVNDNSPLHF; CDR3nt: TGTGCCATCAGTGTGAGGGGGGTCAATGATAATTCACCCCTCCACTTT
j_gene: TRBJ1-6; v_gene: TRBV7-9; d_gene: -; abundance: -; CDR3aa: CASSQTRDSHNSPLHF; CDR3nt: TGCGCCAGCAGCCAGACAAGAGACAGCCATAATTCACCCCTCCACTTT
j_gene: TRBJ2-5; v_gene: TRBV24-1; d_gene: TRBD2; abundance: -; CDR3aa: CATSVSLAGGETQYF; CDR3nt: TGTGCCACCAGTGTGTCTCTAGCGGGAGGAGAGACCCAGTACTTC
j_gene: TRBJ2-2; v_gene: TRBV15; d_gene: TRBD1; abundance: few; CDR3aa: CATSRDQTGVGELFF; CDR3nt: TGTGCCACCAGCAGAGACCAGACAGGGGTCGGGGAGCTGTTTTTT
j_gene: TRBJ1-5; v_gene: TRBV5-1; d_gene: -; abundance: -; CDR3aa: CASSFQTDQPQHF; CDR3nt: TGCGCCAGCAGCTTCCAGACAGATCAGCCCCAGCATTTT
j_gene: TRBJ2-1; v_gene: TRBV7-9; d_gene: -; abundance: -; CDR3aa: CASSLVWSYNEQFF; CDR3nt: TGTGCCAGCAGCTTAGTTTGGTCCTACAATGAGCAGTTCTTC
j_gene: TRBJ2-7; v_gene: TRBV20-1; d_gene: TRBD2; abundance: -; CDR3aa: CSASPAGMTEQYF; CDR3nt: TGCAGTGCTAGCCCAGCGGGAATGACCGAGCAGTACTTC
j_gene: TRBJ2-1; v_gene: TRBV10-3; d_gene: -; abundance: -; CDR3aa: CAISEGGGSYNEQFF; CDR3nt: TGTGCCATCAGTGAGGGGGGAGGCTCCTACAATGAGCAGTTCTTC